The rows below give T cell receptor beta chains drawn from one sample of a study of CD8 T cells in ankylosing spondylitis. TCRdb re-called the 5' RACE reads through MiXCR, storing one row per CDR3 protein. The sample includes around 540,000 distinct CDR3 sequences, 10% to 15% of them seen just once. Material: blood, either unsorted or a sorted T cell fraction (not recorded which). Receptor source: a male donor with ankylosing spondylitis. Each CDR3 is given with its conserved first and last residue.

CDR3 protein	V gene	J gene
CASSESGGGPYNEQFF	TRBV5-4	TRBJ2-1
CASSIQRSETQYF	TRBV19	TRBJ2-5
CASRLQGVGNTIYF	TRBV12-3/TRBV12-4	TRBJ1-3
CSVGAGRGAQYF	TRBV20-1	TRBJ2-5
CASSLDTENIQYF	TRBV7-9	TRBJ2-4
CASSSPGGISGRDSTDTQYF	TRBV11-2	TRBJ2-3
CSVGTGGGYGYTF	TRBV29-1	TRBJ1-2
CASSLLAARGEQYF	TRBV27	TRBJ2-7
CSVPYSGLGSEQFF	TRBV29-1	TRBJ2-1
CSATAGNEQFF	TRBV20-1	TRBJ2-1
CSARDPQGRSEQFF	TRBV20-1	TRBJ2-1
CASSEGDNTEAFF	TRBV2	TRBJ1-1
CATSHDDRGSGETQYF	TRBV24-1	TRBJ2-5
CAILAGGSYEQYF	TRBV7-2	TRBJ2-7
CASSAPGKQLTGELFF	TRBV25-1	TRBJ2-2
CSLVPGTGVEETQYF	TRBV20-1	TRBJ2-5
CASSQVVNTGELFF	TRBV4-2	TRBJ2-2
CASSGGQRYEQYF	TRBV18	TRBJ2-7
CASSRRGYEQFF	TRBV5-1	TRBJ2-1
CASSWSGRNEQFF	TRBV7-2	TRBJ2-1
CASSVANQPQHF	TRBV2	TRBJ1-5
CSARRDLPLNHEQYF	TRBV20-1	TRBJ2-7
CSAREPYNEQFF	TRBV20-1	TRBJ2-1
CASSPREGPYEQYF	TRBV14	TRBJ2-7
CASSLVAPSSGNTIYF	TRBV12-3/TRBV12-4	TRBJ1-3
CASSLGTGLTEQYF	TRBV11-1	TRBJ2-7
CSARSYRGTNTEAFF	TRBV20-1	TRBJ1-1
CASLKTGPRNLDTQYF	TRBV11-2	TRBJ2-3
CALKVGPIMNTEAFF	TRBV30	TRBJ1-1
CASSLGYREDGYTF	TRBV4-1	TRBJ1-2
CASSYPSDRGAYNEQFF	TRBV6-2/TRBV6-3	TRBJ2-1
CSASWEGITTDTQYF	TRBV20-1	TRBJ2-3
CASSLVGDRRALHQQYF	TRBV7-2	TRBJ2-3